One and the same sample provided the 5 T cell receptor beta chains below, sequenced in a study of T-cell reconstitution after alpha-beta-depleted transplantation in children (dated by TCRdb to 2016 to 2017). Receptor libraries were prepared by PCR. This sample was sequenced with an Illumina HiSeq 2500. TCR libraries were prepared with molecular barcoding, using unique molecular identifiers to normalize TCRbeta repertoire quantification. TCRdb reprocessed the public reads (quality trimming at Q25 with fastp, clone calling with MiXCR) and kept in-frame beta chains. CDR3 protein duplicates are merged, each entry listing the most common genes and DNA. Present in this sample are 600,000 to 800,000 distinct CDR3 sequences, 13% of which were seen just once. The ten largest clonotypes hold approximately 0.8% of the sample. According to the study, the label for this sample's treatment or condition signals: allogeneic hematopoietic cell transplantation with graft depleted of TCRalphabeta T cells and CD19 B cells.

The sequenced sample was PBMCs, obtained before TCRalphabeta/CD19-depleted stem cell transplant. All receptors derive from a girl aged 2 to 9 with congenital amegakaryocytic thrombocytopenia, due to receive a stem cell transplant.

In this sample, this clonotype turned up many times. The genes are TRBV27 and TRBJ1-5, with D hard to call. The germline gives CDR1 MNHEY, CDR2 SMNVEV (reference sequence). Trimming took 8 bases from V and 1 from J, leaving 12 bases between them. This CDR3 has 14 amino acids. CDR3 region: CASAPFWSNQPQHF. The CDR3 DNA is TGTGCCAGCGCCCCCTTTTGGAGCAATCAGCCCCAGCATTTT.

This clonotype was counted many times. This chain links TRBV6-5 with TRBJ2-2; 8 bases map to TRBD2. V was clipped by 6 bases and J by 4 bases; unmatched bases: 13. This CDR3 has 17 residues. CDR1 and CDR2 (germline): MNHEY, SVGAGI. The CDR3 bases are TGTGCCAGCAGCCGCGGCTTTGCGGGAGGCGGCACCGGGGAGCTGTTTTTT. This encodes CASSRGFAGGGTGELFF.

This clonotype was counted many times. The chain carries TRBV29-1 and TRBJ2-7; either TRBD1 or TRBD2 may fit D (5 bases each). Germline V CDR1 and CDR2: SQVTM, ANQGSEA. The V end lost 0 bases, the J end lost 3 bases, and 15 bases lay between the germline ends. The CDR3 is 15 amino acids. The CDR3 DNA is TGCAGCGTTGAAGATGGGGCTAGCAGCATCTACGAGCAGTACTTC. Its protein product is CSVEDGASSIYEQYF.

This chain joins TRBV7-9 and TRBJ2-1; 10 bases align to TRBD2. From germline, CDR1 is SEHNR and CDR2 FQNEAQ (reference sequence). This CDR3 has 17 amino acids. V was clipped by 4 bases and J by 3 bases; unmatched bases: 9. CDR3 in amino acids: CASSSLGSGRGYNEQFF. The CDR3 DNA sequence: TGTGCCAGCAGCTCCCTCGGGAGCGGGAGGGGCTACAATGAGCAGTTCTTC.

This chain links TRBV2 with TRBJ2-1, with D unclear. V lost 3 bases and J 7 bases, leaving 13 bases between the germline ends. In germline, CDR1 is SNHLY, CDR2 FYNNEI. CDR3 length: 14 residues. This CDR3 is CASSEPPRVNEQFF. DNA for the CDR3: TGTGCCAGCAGTGAGCCCCCCCGAGTTAATGAGCAGTTCTTC.